This T cell receptor beta chain was recorded in a study of vaccination and CD4 T cells after COVID-19. Study observations and caveats: Convalescent patients had a median 86.3% of reactive clones appearing only post-vaccination.

The Oncomine TCR Beta short-read assay was applied to DNA of cultured CD4+ T cells. MiXCR, run by TCRdb on the PCR reads, gives a single entry per CDR3 protein. Among approximately 15,000 distinct CDR3 sequences, roughly 43% were seen once, and the ten largest hold about 12%. As for treatment: roughly 10-day PBMC culture with coronavirus spike peptide pools or control peptides (ViraFEST assay). Convalescent patients tested SARS-CoV-2 PCR positive from March to December 2020, before Alpha, Beta and Delta emerged. Concerning this clonotype: Its antigen is unknown.

This TCR was sampled from a human donor who had recovered from COVID-19. What was sequenced was CD4+ T cells from blood, cultured in vitro.

CDR3 coding DNA: TGTGCCAGCGGGTCGGCAGTAACAGATACGCAGTATTTT. It yields the protein CASGSAVTDTQYF. The chain has TRBV6-1 and TRBJ2-3; no reliable D call. Germline V gene sequence: CDR1 MNHNS, CDR2 SASEGT. V lost 8 bases to trimming and J lost 3 bases, with 12 bases between them. CDR3 length: 13 amino acids.